These T cell receptor beta chains were read from a single sample in a study of HIV-infected patients and healthy controls. In TCRdb, the 5' RACE reads were re-called with MiXCR into one record per CDR3 protein. In the table there are about 3,800 distinct CDR3 sequences, roughly 9% of which are singletons. The sequencing used blood, collected during antiretroviral therapy. These TCRs come from an adult with HIV infection. Each CDR3 is given with its conserved first and last residue. Fields, in order: CDR3 length, V gene, D gene, clone size, J gene, CDR3 DNA, CDR3 protein. The D gene is left open where the match is weak. The size field is filled for only some rows; it gives once, few, many or a size class.

14	TRBV6-5	NA	few	TRBJ2-3	TGTGCCAGCAGTCTACGGTTCCCGGGGGATACGCAGTATTTT	CASSLRFPGDTQYF
15	TRBV2	NA	medium-sized	TRBJ2-3	TGTGCCAGCATGAGCGTTGGGCGAGTCACAGATACGCAGTATTTT	CASMSVGRVTDTQYF
15	TRBV10-3	NA	few	TRBJ1-2	TGTGCCACGCCCCTGGGTCAGAGTTTTCCCGGGGGCTACACCTTC	CATPLGQSFPGGYTF
12	TRBV6-2/TRBV6-3	NA	medium-sized	TRBJ1-1	TGTGCCAGCAGTTACCCTTACACTGAAGCTTTCTTT	CASSYPYTEAFF
14	TRBV7-2	NA	medium-sized	TRBJ2-5	TGTGCCAGCGGCCGAGGGAATCTACAAGAGACCCAGTACTTC	CASGRGNLQETQYF
13	TRBV5-1	NA	medium-sized	TRBJ2-5	TGCGCCAGCAGTAGTTGGAACCAAGAGACCCAGTACTTC	CASSSWNQETQYF
13	TRBV2	NA	many	TRBJ2-1	TGTGCCAGCAGATCGGACTTTGACAATGAGCAGTTCTTC	CASRSDFDNEQFF
14	TRBV9	TRBD1	medium-sized	TRBJ1-5	TGTGCCAGCAGCGTAGAACAGGGGGGTCAGCCCCAGCATTTT	CASSVEQGGQPQHF
15	TRBV5-5	TRBD1	many	TRBJ1-2	TGTGCCAGCAGCCCCTACCGGGACAGGGGAAATGGCTACACCTTC	CASSPYRDRGNGYTF
13	TRBV12-3/TRBV12-4	NA	once	TRBJ2-5	TGTGCCAGCAGTCTACTAGATCGGGAGACCCAGTACTTC	CASSLLDRETQYF
16	TRBV7-9	NA	NA	TRBJ1-2	TGTGCCAGCAGCGACACCCTAACGCAGATTAACTATGGCTACACCTTC	CASSDTLTQINYGYTF
14	TRBV5-5	NA	NA	TRBJ1-1	TGTGCCAGCAGCTGGGGCGTACTGAACACTGAAGCTTTCTTT	CASSWGVLNTEAFF
18	TRBV7-9	NA	medium-sized	TRBJ2-3	TGTGCCAGCAGCTTAGCGGAGGTACAGGACTCTAGCACAGATACGCAGTATTTT	CASSLAEVQDSSTDTQYF
13	TRBV14	TRBD1	medium-sized	TRBJ1-2	TGTGCCAGCAGCCTGCGACAGGGCGATTGCTACACCTTC	CASSLRQGDCYTF
15	TRBV5-5	TRBD2	few	TRBJ2-3	TGTGCCAGCAGCCACAGCGGGGGGGACACAGATACGCAGTATTTT	CASSHSGGDTDTQYF
16	TRBV21-1	NA	medium-sized	TRBJ1-6	TGTGCCAGCAGCAAAGCTGGACAGGAAAGTTTGTCACCCCTCCACTTT	CASSKAGQESLSPLHF
13	TRBV6-2/TRBV6-3	NA	few	TRBJ2-3	TGTGCCAGCAGTTACGGTAGCACAGATACGCAGTATTTT	CASSYGSTDTQYF
17	TRBV5-1	TRBD1	medium-sized	TRBJ2-1	TGCGCCAGCAGCTCGCCTGCGGGACAGGGGGCCTACAATGAGCAGTTCTTC	CASSSPAGQGAYNEQFF
12	TRBV7-2	NA	NA	TRBJ1-2	TGTGCCAGCAGCCCCCAGGGCCATGGCTACACCTTC	CASSPQGHGYTF
13	TRBV12-3/TRBV12-4	NA	medium-sized	TRBJ2-1	TGTGCCAGCAGTTTTTATAGGGACAATGAGCAGTTCTTC	CASSFYRDNEQFF
16	TRBV13	NA	many	TRBJ1-2	TGTGCCAGCAGCTTAGGCCGGTCTCGGGGGTTCTATGGCTACACCTTC	CASSLGRSRGFYGYTF
14	TRBV29-1	TRBD1	medium-sized	TRBJ1-2	TGCAGCGTCGACTTAACAGGGGAGGAATATGGCTACACCTTC	CSVDLTGEEYGYTF
15	TRBV7-2	NA	medium-sized	TRBJ2-7	TGTGCCAGCAGCTTACAGGGGGGTGGTAATCGCGAGCAGTACTTC	CASSLQGGGNREQYF
15	TRBV29-1	TRBD2	many	TRBJ2-1	TGCAGCGTTGAAGAGGGGGGGGGGGCCTACAATGAGCAGTTCTTC	CSVEEGGGAYNEQFF
15	TRBV10-3	NA	medium-sized	TRBJ1-6	TGTGCCATCAGTGAGTCGCAGGGGAAGAACTCACCCCTCCACTTT	CAISESQGKNSPLHF
14	TRBV24-1	NA	NA	TRBJ2-7	TGTGCCACCACAGGTCCGGGGGCACTCTACGAGCAGTACTTC	CATTGPGALYEQYF
13	TRBV6-5	NA	NA	TRBJ1-2	TGTGCCAGAAGTTACGGGGGGAACTATGGCTACACCTTC	CARSYGGNYGYTF
18	TRBV7-3	TRBD2	medium-sized	TRBJ2-1	TGTGCCAGCAGCTTAGTTGTTAGCGGGGGGGCCAGTAGCTATGAGCAGTTCTTC	CASSLVVSGGASSYEQFF